This passage covers 14 T cell receptor beta chains from one sample sequenced in a study of T cells in Graves' hyperthyroidism and ophthalmopathy. Regions amplified from RNA transcripts were the TCR beta CDR3 regions. The HTBI primer set served for first-round RT-PCR of the TCR CDR3. MiXCR was run by TCRdb on the multiplex PCR reads, yielding one entry per CDR3 protein. The sample has 600,000 or so distinct CDR3 sequences; roughly 50% are singletons. Sequencing was done on a sample of peripheral blood or thyroid tissue (not recorded which). All receptors come from a woman younger than 35 with Graves' hyperthyroidism.

V gene TRBV19 combines with J gene TRBJ1-3, with unresolved D. Germline values: CDR1 LNHDA, CDR2 SQIVND (reference sequence). CDR3 length: 13 amino acids. V shed 10 bases and J shed 1 base, with 11 bases lying between them. The CDR3 nucleotides read TGTGCCACATCCACAGCGTCTGGAAACACCATATATTTT. Translating gives CATSTASGNTIYF.

This clonotype has at least ten counts. CDR3: CSVDGTGGIGTQYF. CDR3 sequence (DNA): TGCAGCGTTGATGGGACAGGTGGTATCGGGACCCAGTACTTC. V is TRBV29-1 and J is TRBJ2-5, with 8 bases identical to TRBD1. The V gene's germline CDR1 is SQVTM and CDR2 ANQGSEA. V dropped 3 bases and J dropped 7; count of bases not matched to a gene: 10. The CDR3 is 14 amino acids.

This clonotype showed up many times. The chain employs TRBV7-9 and TRBJ2-5; TRBD2 is a possible D gene (6 bases). This CDR3 is built from 12 residues. V was trimmed by 1 base and J by 7 bases, leaving 7 bases between them. Germline CDR1 and CDR2: SEHNR and FQNEAQ (reference sequence). This CDR3 reads CASSLGEVTQYF. Written as DNA, the CDR3 is TGTGCCAGCAGCTTAGGGGAGGTGACCCAGTACTTC. The whole variable domain, filled in from reference TRBV7-9 and TRBJ2-5, reads DTGVSQNPRHKITKRGQNVTFRCDPISEHNRLYWYRQTLGQGPEFLTYFQNEAQLEKSRLLSDRFSAERPKGSFSTLEIQRTEQGDSAMYLCASSLGEVTQYFGPGTRLLVL.

This chain links TRBV10-3 with TRBJ1-2, with 7 bases identical to TRBD1. The CDR3 extends over 15 amino acids. Germline lookup yields CDR1 ENHRY and CDR2 SYGVKD. The V gene end was trimmed by 10 bases and the J gene end by 8 bases; junction bases not matched to a gene: 19. The CDR3 region has the DNA TGTGCCAGCAGGGAGGACTCCGACAGGGCGGGAGGCTACACCTTC. It is translated as CASREDSDRAGGYTF.

The rearrangement joins TRBV2 to TRBJ2-3; D not certain. Germline V gene sequence: CDR1 SNHLY, CDR2 FYNNEI. V was pared by 7 bases and J by 4 bases, with 12 bases between. This CDR3 is 13 amino acids long. CDR3 protein: CASIMDLPDTQYF. Here the CDR3 DNA reads TGTGCCAGCATTATGGACCTACCAGATACGCAGTATTTT. Variable domain in full (rest from reference TRBV2 and TRBJ2-3): EPEVTQTPSHQVTQMGQEVILRCVPISNHLYFYWYRQILGQKVEFLVSFYNNEISEKSEIFDDQFSVERPDGSNFTLKIRSTKLEDSAMYFCASIMDLPDTQYFGPGTRLTVL.

The CDR3, as DNA: TGTGCCATCACCGAAGGGAAACGGAATTCACCCCTCCACTTT. As protein: CAITEGKRNSPLHF. The chain has TRBV10-3 and TRBJ1-6; D remains unclear. The length of the CDR3 is 14 residues. Germline lookup yields CDR1 ENHRY and CDR2 SYGVKD. Trimming left V 7 bases short and J 7 bases short, with 14 bases between.

The rearrangement joins TRBV12-3 or TRBV12-4 to TRBJ2-5, with TRBD1 as a possible D gene (6 bases). The CDR3 covers 14 residues. Trimming cost V 2 bases and J 2 bases, with 9 bases left between them. CDR3 sequence reads: CASSLTGQQETQYF. The CDR3 DNA reads as TGTGCCAGCAGTTTAACGGGACAACAAGAGACCCAGTACTTC.

With respect to this clonotype: A junction end diverges from the germline sequence, so it may reflect a read error. The V and J genes are TRBV7-6 and TRBJ2-7; D remains unclear. Germline-derived CDR1 and CDR2 are SGHVS and FNYEAQ. This CDR3 is built from 14 residues. The CDR3: CASSPRTYAYEQYF. The CDR3, as DNA: TGCGCCAGCAGCCCACGGACGTACGCCTACGAGCAGTACTTC. The full variable domain, completed using reference TRBV7-6 and TRBJ2-7, is GAGVSQSPRYKVTKRGQDVALRCDPISGHVSLYWYRQALGQGPEFLTYFNYEAQQDKSGLPNDRFSAERPEGSISTLTIQRTEQRDSAMYRCASSPRTYAYEQYFGPGTRLTVT.

This clonotype was detected only a few times. V and J are TRBV29-1 and TRBJ2-7, with D possibly being TRBD2 (6 bases). The CDR3 consists of 16 residues. Trimming cost V 3 bases and J 0 bases, with 18 bases left between them. Germline V gene data show CDR1 as SQVTM and CDR2 as ANQGSEA. In DNA form, the CDR3 reads TGCAGCGTTGAGGGCGCTACCGGGAGCGGCTCCTACGAGCAGTACTTC. Translating it yields CSVEGATGSGSYEQYF.

This clonotype has a count of ten or more. This chain joins TRBV2 and TRBJ2-5; unclear D gene. Germline lookup yields CDR1 SNHLY and CDR2 FYNNEI. The CDR3 contains 10 residues. V shed 4 bases and J shed 7 bases, with 4 bases lying between them. CDR3 sequence: CASSALTQYF. For the CDR3, the DNA is TGTGCCAGCAGTGCCTTGACCCAGTACTTC.

A few counts support this clonotype. The V gene is TRBV7-9, the J gene TRBJ2-7; D not certain. Germline CDR1 SEHNR, CDR2 FQNEAQ (reference sequence). V was pared by 3 bases and J by 7 bases, with 10 bases between. The CDR3 spans 12 residues. CDR3 protein: CASSFTDGEQYF. CDR3 nucleotide sequence: TGTGCCAGCAGCTTCACCGACGGGGAGCAGTACTTC.

This clonotype was detected only a few times. The J gene is TRBJ2-7, the V gene TRBV7-4; TRBD2 aligns across 10 bases. The CDR3 has 15 amino acids. Germline V gene data show CDR1 as SGHVT and CDR2 as SQSDAQ. V gave up 1 base and J gave up 6 bases; unmatched junction bases: 6. This chain's CDR3 is CASSLEPSGRGEQYF. In DNA form, the CDR3 reads TGTGCCAGCAGCTTAGAGCCTAGCGGGAGAGGCGAGCAGTACTTC.

There are a few counts of this clonotype. This chain joins TRBV10-3 and TRBJ2-2; D might be TRBD1 (6 bases). The CDR3 extends over 15 amino acids. Germline-derived CDR1 and CDR2 are ENHRY and SYGVKD. V was cut by 10 bases and J by 3 bases, with 18 bases left in between. The CDR3 spells CASSFQGSDTGELFF. CDR3 bases: TGTGCCAGCAGCTTCCAGGGGTCGGACACCGGGGAGCTGTTTTTT.

The table lists this clonotype with many counts. The chain couples TRBV10-3 to TRBJ1-3; no reliable D call. Germline V CDR1 and CDR2: ENHRY, SYGVKD. V gave up 6 bases and J gave up 0 bases, with 9 bases separating them. The CDR3 sequence is 14 residues long. The CDR3 region is CAIRNTSSGNTIYF. The DNA of the CDR3 is TGTGCCATCAGGAACACTAGCTCTGGAAACACCATATATTTT.